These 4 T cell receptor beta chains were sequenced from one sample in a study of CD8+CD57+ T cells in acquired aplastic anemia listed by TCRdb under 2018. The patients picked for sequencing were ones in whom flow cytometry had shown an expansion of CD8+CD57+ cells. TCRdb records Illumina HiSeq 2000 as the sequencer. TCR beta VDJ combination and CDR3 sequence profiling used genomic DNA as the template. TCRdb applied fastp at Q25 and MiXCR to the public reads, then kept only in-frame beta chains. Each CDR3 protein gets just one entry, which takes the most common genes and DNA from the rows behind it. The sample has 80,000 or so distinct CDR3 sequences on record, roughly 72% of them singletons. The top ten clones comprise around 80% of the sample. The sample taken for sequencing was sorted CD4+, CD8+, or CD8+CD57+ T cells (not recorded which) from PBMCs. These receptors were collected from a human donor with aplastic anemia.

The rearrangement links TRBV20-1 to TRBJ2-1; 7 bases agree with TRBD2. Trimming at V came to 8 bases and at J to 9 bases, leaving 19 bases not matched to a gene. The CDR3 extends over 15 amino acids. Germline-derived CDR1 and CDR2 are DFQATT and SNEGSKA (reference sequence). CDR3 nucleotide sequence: TGCAGTCCCTTTTACCTTCCCGCGGGAGAGGCTGAGCAGTTCTTC. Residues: CSPFYLPAGEAEQFF.

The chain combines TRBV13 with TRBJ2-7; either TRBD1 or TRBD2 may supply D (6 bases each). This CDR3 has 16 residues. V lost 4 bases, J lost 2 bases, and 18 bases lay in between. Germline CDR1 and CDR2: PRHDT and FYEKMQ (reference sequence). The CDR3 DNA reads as TGTGCCAGCAGCTACCTGGATGGAGGGGGGACCTACGAGCAGTACTTC. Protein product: CASSYLDGGGTYEQYF.

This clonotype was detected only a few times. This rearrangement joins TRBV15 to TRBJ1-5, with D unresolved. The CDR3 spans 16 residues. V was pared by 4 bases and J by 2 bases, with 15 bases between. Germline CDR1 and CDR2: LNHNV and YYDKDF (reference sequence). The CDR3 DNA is TGTGCCACCAGCAATAAGGAGACATGGGGCAATCAGCCCCAGCATTTT. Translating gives CATSNKETWGNQPQHF.

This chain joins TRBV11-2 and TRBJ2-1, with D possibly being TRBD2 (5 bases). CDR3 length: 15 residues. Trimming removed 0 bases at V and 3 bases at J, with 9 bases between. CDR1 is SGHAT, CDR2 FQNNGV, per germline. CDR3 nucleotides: TGTGCCAGCAGCTTAGACGGGATCGGCTACAATGAGCAGTTCTTC. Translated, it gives CASSLDGIGYNEQFF.